The T cell receptor beta chain under discussion was sequenced for a study of blood T cell repertoires in COVID-19. Whole-study context: Some COVID-19 samples were acute and others convalescent; all came from the United States, Italy and Spain. PBMCs, B-cell-depleted T cells, or T cells provided the cDNA or gDNA that made up the material.

The trim removed 6 bases at V and 2 bases at J, leaving 6 bases unmatched. The CDR3 consists of 14 residues. Germline-derived CDR1 and CDR2 are MDHEN and SYDVKM. Original processing methods: Nucleated cell number was recorded as an estimate derived from reference gene primer amplification. TCRdb keeps only in-frame clones here, not all; method: immunoSEQ multiplex PCR. Clone size and V and J calls were adopted from that table, with D and trimming inferred from the DNA. The table records approximately 260,000 clones, approximately 80% of them present only once. The chain employs TRBV28 and TRBJ2-7; 8 bases are shared with TRBD1. This sequence was found in a woman aged 80 or over with active or convalescent COVID-19. Sequencing was done on a sample of peripheral blood. The CDR3 loop is CASRPGQAAYEQYF. CDR3 nucleotides: TGTGCCAGCAGACCGGGACAGGCGGCCTACGAGCAGTACTTC.